The sequence of this T cell receptor (beta chain) was determined in a study of yellow fever vaccine responses in identical twins. TCRdb redid the calling of the RT-PCR reads with MiXCR, one entry per CDR3 protein. This sample has approximately 20,000 distinct CDR3 sequences, with around 72% found just once. Trimming removed 8 bases at V and 4 bases at J, with 17 bases between. Germline V gene data show CDR1 as SQVTM and CDR2 as ANQGSEA. The CDR3 loop spans 13 amino acids. This receptor was obtained from a woman in her late teens or twenties who received the yellow fever vaccine. The material sequenced was T cells from blood (PBMCs), unsorted or a sorted subset (not recorded which), taken before or after yellow fever vaccination (not recorded which). This sequence joins TRBV29-1 and TRBJ1-2; no definite D call. The DNA for the CDR3 is TGCAGCACCCAAGGGCCCGGGAGCTATGGCTACACCTTC. It is translated as CSTQGPGSYGYTF. The full variable domain, rest sourced from reference TRBV29-1 and TRBJ1-2, is SAVISQKPSRDICQRGTSLTIQCQVDSQVTMMFWYRQQPGQSLTLIATANQGSEATYESGFVIDKFPISRPNLTFSTLTVSNMSPEDSSIYLCSTQGPGSYGYTFGSGTRLTVV.